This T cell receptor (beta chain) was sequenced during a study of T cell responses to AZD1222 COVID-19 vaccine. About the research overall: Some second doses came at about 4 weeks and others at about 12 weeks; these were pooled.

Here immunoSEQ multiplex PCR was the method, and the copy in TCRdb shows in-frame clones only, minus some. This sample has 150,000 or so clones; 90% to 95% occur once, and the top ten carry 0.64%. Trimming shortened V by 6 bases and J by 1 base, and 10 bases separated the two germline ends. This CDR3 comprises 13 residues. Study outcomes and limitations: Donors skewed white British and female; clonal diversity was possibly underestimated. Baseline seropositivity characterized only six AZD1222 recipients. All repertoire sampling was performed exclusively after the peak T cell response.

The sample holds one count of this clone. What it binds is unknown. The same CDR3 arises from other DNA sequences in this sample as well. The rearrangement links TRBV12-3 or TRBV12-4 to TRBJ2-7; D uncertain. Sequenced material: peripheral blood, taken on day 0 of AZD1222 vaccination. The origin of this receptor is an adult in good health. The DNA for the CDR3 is TGTGCCAGCAGACCCGGTGGTTCCTACGAGCAGTACTTC. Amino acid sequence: CASRPGGSYEQYF.